Each of the 30 T cell receptor beta chains below was sequenced from the same sample in a study of early T cells in non-severe SARS-CoV-2 infection. TCRdb reprocessed the 5' RACE reads via MiXCR and lists one record per CDR3 protein. The repertoire consists of about 36,000 distinct CDR3 sequences, with about 9.3% occurring once and the leading ten covering roughly an eighth. Sequencing input: whole blood. These receptor sequences come from an adult who was a healthcare worker with PCR-confirmed SARS-CoV-2 infection or an uninfected control (not recorded which).

The V call is TRBV29-1, the J call TRBJ1-1; TRBD1 might be the D (6 bases). This CDR3 region has 13 residues. V lost 4 bases to trimming and J lost 11 bases, with 20 bases between them. Germline loops: CDR1 SQVTM, CDR2 ANQGSEA. CDR3 DNA: TGCAGCGTTGGCGAAGGGGGGTTTACTATGGCTTTCTTT. Translated, it gives CSVGEGGFTMAFF.

J is TRBJ2-3 and V is TRBV6-2 or TRBV6-3, with D possibly matching TRBD2 (7 bases). The V gene lost 2 bases and the J gene lost 6 bases, with 15 bases spanning the gap. From germline, CDR1 is MNHEY and CDR2 SVGEGT. The CDR3 has 15 amino acids. CDR3 DNA sequence: TGTGCCAGCAGTTACCTGGGCAGGGGAGGGGATACGCAGTATTTT. Translation: CASSYLGRGGDTQYF.

The sample holds a few counts of this clonotype. The gene calls are TRBV28 and TRBJ2-1; TRBD1 might be the D (6 bases). The CDR3 is made up of 16 amino acids. The V end lost 0 bases, the J end lost 3 bases, and 12 bases lay between the germline ends. The germline V gene encodes CDR1 MDHEN and CDR2 SYDVKM. This CDR3 reads CASSLWGGGVYNEQFF. The CDR3 nucleotides read TGTGCCAGCAGTTTATGGGGTGGGGGCGTCTACAATGAGCAGTTCTTC.

This rearrangement joins TRBV30 to TRBJ2-3; D is perhaps TRBD1 (6 bases). Trimming left V 4 bases short and J 4 bases short, with 12 bases between. CDR3 length equals 13 residues. In germline, CDR1 is GTSNPN, CDR2 SVGIG (reference sequence). This CDR3 reads CAWTGAPPDTQYF. The CDR3 DNA reads as TGTGCCTGGACAGGGGCCCCCCCAGATACGCAGTATTTT.

This clonotype was seen repeatedly, ten times or more. The chain is built from TRBV12-5 and TRBJ2-1; 7 bases agree with TRBD1. The CDR3 extends over 15 amino acids. CDR1 is LGHNT and CDR2 is FRNRAP in the germline V gene. J gave up 3 bases and V 7 bases, and 9 bases lay outside the gene matches. The CDR3 DNA follows: TGTGCTAGTGACACGACAGGGATGAACTACAATGAGCAGTTCTTC. Its protein product is CASDTTGMNYNEQFF. Full variable domain (missing parts from reference TRBV12-5 and TRBJ2-1): DARVTQTPRHKVTEMGQEVTMRCQPILGHNTVFWYRQTMMQGLELLAYFRNRAPLDDSGMPKDRFSAEMPDATLATLKIQPSEPRDSAVYFCASDTTGMNYNEQFFGPGTRLTVL.

This clonotype is categorized as medium-sized. J is TRBJ1-2 and V is TRBV29-1; 8 nucleotides line up with TRBD1. The germline V gene has CDR1 SQVTM and CDR2 ANQGSEA. Trimming at V came to 5 bases and at J to 2 bases, leaving 1 base not matched to a gene. The CDR3 is 12 residues long. The CDR3 loop reads CSVSGGNYGYTF. CDR3 in DNA: TGCAGCGTTTCAGGGGGCAACTATGGCTACACCTTC.

This clonotype occurred a few times. J is TRBJ2-3 and V is TRBV7-8; 7 bases are shared with TRBD1. The CDR3 loop spans 13 amino acids. V shed 8 bases and J 4 bases; nucleotides not matched to a gene: 6. The V gene's germline CDR1 is SGHVS and CDR2 FQNEAQ. The CDR3 nucleotides read TGTGCCAGCCTCAGGGGGTTTTCAGATACGCAGTATTTT. Translating gives CASLRGFSDTQYF. Full variable domain (remainder filled in from reference TRBV7-8 and TRBJ2-3): GAGVSQSPRYKVAKRGQDVALRCDPISGHVSLFWYQQALGQGPEFLTYFQNEAQLDKSGLPSDRFFAERPEGSVSTLKIQRTQQEDSAVYLCASLRGFSDTQYFGPGTRLTVL.

This clonotype was seen many times. This rearrangement joins TRBV6-6 to TRBJ1-2; the match to TRBD1 covers 11 bases. The ends lost 5 bases at V and 6 bases at J; junction bases unmatched: 2. The CDR3 loop spans 13 amino acids. The germline V gene encodes CDR1 MNHNY and CDR2 SVGAGI (reference sequence). The CDR3 sequence: CASSPDRGHGYTF. Here the CDR3 DNA reads TGTGCCAGCAGTCCGGACAGGGGGCATGGCTACACCTTC.

The sample holds many counts of this clonotype. The rearrangement uses TRBV29-1 and TRBJ2-7; D is possibly TRBD2 (5 bases). The germline V gene encodes CDR1 SQVTM and CDR2 ANQGSEA. V was clipped by 4 bases and J by 6 bases, with 22 bases between them. The CDR3 loop spans 15 amino acids. CDR3 region: CSVGESGPLLGEQYF. The CDR3 coding sequence is TGCAGCGTTGGGGAGTCCGGGCCCCTCCTTGGCGAGCAGTACTTC.

This clonotype showed up many times. The CDR3 bases are TGCAGTGCTAGAGTGGCAGGGGCCGTGAACACTGAAGCTTTCTTT. Translating gives CSARVAGAVNTEAFF. The chain combines TRBV20-1 with TRBJ1-1, with D perhaps TRBD1 (6 bases). Trimming removed 1 base at V and 0 bases at J, with 12 bases between. CDR1 DFQATT and CDR2 SNEGSKA come from the germline V gene (reference sequence). This CDR3 is 15 amino acids long.

The chain uses TRBV5-6 and TRBJ2-2; D call uncertain. Trimming took off 4 bases at V and 3 bases at J, with 4 bases between the two ends. This CDR3 contains 12 residues. Germline CDR1 reads SGHDT; CDR2 reads YYEEEE. For the CDR3, the DNA is TGTGCCAGCAGCCGTCACACCGGGGAGCTGTTTTTT. Translating gives CASSRHTGELFF.

Regarding this clonotype: Mismatch with germline at one junction end may stem from a read error. The chain couples TRBV20-1 to TRBJ1-2; TRBD1 is a possible D gene (5 bases). The CDR3 is 11 amino acids. Per the germline V gene, CDR1 is DFQATT and CDR2 is SNEGSKA (reference sequence). CDR3 residues: CRARQSYGYTF. Here the CDR3 DNA reads TGCAGGGCTAGACAGAGCTATGGCTACACCTTC.

This clonotype was detected ten times or more. V usage is TRBV29-1 and J usage is TRBJ2-1, with D perhaps matching TRBD1 or TRBD2 (5 bases each). The CDR3 totals 14 residues. V was trimmed by 7 bases and J by 7 bases, leaving 20 bases between them. Germline V gene sequence: CDR1 SQVTM, CDR2 ANQGSEA. The CDR3 reads CSADRGGTGNEQFF. The CDR3 DNA sequence: TGCAGCGCCGACCGTGGGGGAACGGGAAATGAGCAGTTCTTC.

The rearrangement joins TRBV6-5 to TRBJ1-1; possible D gene TRBD1, 6 bases. V shed 4 bases and J shed 0 bases, with 12 bases lying between them. The CDR3 runs to 15 residues. Germline CDR1 reads MNHEY; CDR2 reads SVGAGI. In DNA, the CDR3 is TGTGCCAGCAGTTTCCACAGGGACATGAACACTGAAGCTTTCTTT. Translation: CASSFHRDMNTEAFF.

The gene calls are TRBV29-1 and TRBJ2-7; tentatively, D is TRBD1 (6 bases). V was shortened by 7 bases and J by 6 bases, with 19 bases between the two germline ends. The CDR3 loop spans 13 amino acids. Germline V gene sequence: CDR1 SQVTM, CDR2 ANQGSEA. The CDR3 here is CSAGTPFHGEQYF. The CDR3 DNA follows: TGCAGCGCCGGGACACCTTTTCATGGCGAGCAGTACTTC.

This clonotype was seen at least ten times. The rearrangement links TRBV7-8 to TRBJ1-5; D is perhaps TRBD1 (6 bases). The CDR3 has 13 amino acids. Trimming stripped 2 bases from V and 7 bases from J, with 9 bases between. The germline V gene encodes CDR1 SGHVS and CDR2 FQNEAQ. CDR3 nucleotide sequence: TGTGCCAGCAGCTTAAGGGGGAACCAGCCCCAGCATTTT. Translating it yields CASSLRGNQPQHF.

J is TRBJ2-1 and V is TRBV5-5, with 7 bases aligning to TRBD2. Germline-derived CDR1 and CDR2 are SGHKS and YYEKEE (reference sequence). The CDR3 is made up of 16 amino acids. The J segment lost 10 bases and the V segment lost 2 bases, leaving 15 bases of the junction unmatched. Written as DNA, the CDR3 is TGTGCCAGCAGCTTACTTCCGGCAAGCGGGGTAGGCGAGCAGTTCTTC. This translates into CASSLLPASGVGEQFF.

The V gene is TRBV28, the J gene TRBJ2-4; D might be TRBD2 (6 bases). Trimming shortened V by 2 bases and J by 14 bases, and 10 bases separated the two germline ends. Germline CDR1 and CDR2: MDHEN and SYDVKM. The CDR3 extends over 11 amino acids. DNA of the CDR3: TGTGCCAGCAGTTTAGGTGGGGGGAAGTACTTC. It yields the protein CASSLGGGKYF.

The rearrangement links TRBV3-1 to TRBJ2-5; D possibly uses TRBD1 or TRBD2 (5 bases each). The CDR3 is 15 residues long. Trimming took 2 bases from V and 5 from J, leaving 15 bases between them. The germline V gene has CDR1 LGHDT and CDR2 YNNKEL (reference sequence). CDR3 in DNA: TGTGCCAGCAGCCAAATCGTGACAGAGGGGGAGACCCAGTACTTC. Translation gives CASSQIVTEGETQYF.

This clonotype was detected many times. The V gene is TRBV20-1, the J gene TRBJ1-1; TRBD1 matches 8 bases. This CDR3 has 14 amino acids. CDR1 and CDR2 from the germline V gene are DFQATT and SNEGSKA (reference sequence). V gave up 0 bases and J gave up 5 bases; unmatched junction bases: 5. CDR3 protein: CSARDDRGWTEAFF. The CDR3 nucleotides are TGCAGTGCTAGAGATGACAGGGGATGGACTGAAGCTTTCTTT.

This clonotype was seen many times. The chain links TRBV5-1 to TRBJ2-3; D uncertain. The V and J ends lost 0 bases and 4 bases respectively, with 12 bases between them. Germline-derived CDR1 and CDR2 are SGHRS and YFSETQ. The CDR3 runs 15 residues. The CDR3: CASSLEASIADTQYF. As DNA, the CDR3 is TGCGCCAGCAGCTTGGAGGCTAGTATAGCAGATACGCAGTATTTT.

This clonotype turned up a few times. The CDR3: CASSLFTRNGELFF. In DNA, the CDR3 is TGTGCCAGCAGCTTATTCACCAGAAACGGGGAGCTGTTTTTT. The chain employs TRBV7-6 and TRBJ2-2; D gene uncertain. The CDR3 has 14 residues. V lost 2 bases and J lost 7, with 11 bases in between. Germline CDR1 is SGHVS and CDR2 is FNYEAQ.

V usage is TRBV6-2 or TRBV6-3 and J usage is TRBJ1-2; D might be TRBD1 (5 bases). Germline CDR1 reads MNHEY; CDR2 reads SVGEGT. V lost 1 base and J 4 bases, leaving 22 bases between the germline ends. CDR3 size: 18 residues. The CDR3 bases are TGTGCCAGCAGTTACTATCAGGGAGATCCTCAGACCTTCTATGGCTACACCTTC. Protein product: CASSYYQGDPQTFYGYTF.

This clonotype was picked up many times. This CDR3 reads CASRAGTMATNEKLFF. The CDR3 DNA is TGCGCCAGCAGGGCCGGGACGATGGCAACTAATGAAAAACTGTTTTTT. The chain has TRBV5-1 and TRBJ1-4, with a possible D match to TRBD1 (5 bases). The CDR3 is 16 residues long. Per the germline V gene, CDR1 is SGHRS and CDR2 is YFSETQ. With 5 bases removed from V and 0 bases from J, the gap between germline ends came to 14 bases.

In this sample, this clonotype turned up many times. The chain carries TRBV19 and TRBJ1-2; 10 positions match TRBD1. Germline V CDR1 and CDR2: LNHDA, SQIVND (reference sequence). Trimming cost V 3 bases and J 3 bases; bases outside gene matches: 7. CDR3 length: 16 amino acids. The CDR3 is CASSISTGQGDYGYTF. The CDR3 DNA reads TGTGCCAGTAGTATCTCCACCGGACAGGGGGACTATGGCTACACCTTC.

The table lists this clonotype with many counts. The chain has TRBV2 and TRBJ2-7, with 8 bases fitting TRBD1. The CDR3 spans 13 residues. Germline V gives CDR1 SNHLY, CDR2 FYNNEI. J gave up 3 bases and V 6 bases, and 4 bases lay outside the gene matches. CDR3: CASRLGQVYEQYF. CDR3 DNA: TGTGCCAGCAGACTGGGACAGGTCTACGAGCAGTACTTC.

This clonotype was picked up many times. The chain links TRBV20-1 to TRBJ2-2; tentatively, D is TRBD1 or TRBD2 (6 bases each). Trimming shortened V by 6 bases and J by 1 base, and 12 bases separated the two germline ends. Germline V gene data show CDR1 as DFQATT and CDR2 as SNEGSKA (reference sequence). The CDR3 extends over 14 amino acids. The CDR3 region is CSAPKGGNTGELFF. CDR3 in DNA: TGCAGTGCACCTAAGGGGGGGAACACCGGGGAGCTGTTTTTT.

In this sample, this clonotype turned up many times. The gene calls are TRBV6-1 and TRBJ1-1; D not certain. CDR3 size: 15 residues. Deletions cut 1 base from V and 0 bases from J, with 9 bases between. The germline V gene encodes CDR1 MNHNS and CDR2 SASEGT. The CDR3 coding sequence is TGTGCCAGCAGTGAAGGACGCTGGGTGAACACTGAAGCTTTCTTT. The encoded protein is CASSEGRWVNTEAFF.

This clonotype was seen many times. V gene TRBV20-1 combines with J gene TRBJ2-7; D unresolved. The CDR3 contains 15 residues. V lost 1 base, J lost 6 bases, and 19 bases lay in between. Germline assignment: CDR1 DFQATT and CDR2 SNEGSKA (reference sequence). The CDR3 nucleotides are TGCAGTGCTAGAGGGGGATTTCAAGAAGGGCTCGAGCAGTACTTC. This translates into CSARGGFQEGLEQYF.

Ten or more counts support this clonotype. The chain couples TRBV11-2 to TRBJ1-5, with 7 positions matching TRBD1. Germline trimming cut 0 bases from V and 4 bases from J; bases unmatched to any gene: 3. CDR1 and CDR2 from the germline V gene are SGHAT and FQNNGV. The CDR3 sequence is 15 residues long. CDR3 bases: TGTGCCAGCAGCTTAGATCCGGGACAGAATCAGCCCCAGCATTTT. As protein: CASSLDPGQNQPQHF.